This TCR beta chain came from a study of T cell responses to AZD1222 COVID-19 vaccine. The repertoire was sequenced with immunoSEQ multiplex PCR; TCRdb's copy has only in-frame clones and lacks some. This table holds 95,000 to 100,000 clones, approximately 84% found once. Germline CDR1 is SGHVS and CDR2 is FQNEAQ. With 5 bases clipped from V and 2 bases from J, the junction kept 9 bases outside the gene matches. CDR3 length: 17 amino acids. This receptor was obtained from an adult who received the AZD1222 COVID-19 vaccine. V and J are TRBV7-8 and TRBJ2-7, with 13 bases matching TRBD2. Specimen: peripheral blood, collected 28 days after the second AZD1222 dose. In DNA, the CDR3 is TGTGCCAGCAGCCGTGGACTAGCGGGAGCCTCGGCCTACGAGCAGTACTTC. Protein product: CASSRGLAGASAYEQYF.